The 19 T cell receptor beta chains given below trace back to one sample, sequenced in a study of beta chain features in type 1 diabetes (dated by TCRdb to between 2018 and 2020). To prepare the library, the immunoSEQ multiplex PCR assay was applied. The High Capacity cDNA Reverse Transcription Kit was used to reverse transcribe all of the isolated RNA, meaning that expressed TCRB transcripts were what got sequenced. Imported from immuneACCESS, the table was reduced by TCRdb to in-frame sequences with V and J called. These copies leave out some clones; in studies compared against another copy, an unresolved V gene accounts for under half, and the cause of the remainder is not known. The sample table shows fewer than 250,000 clones, and 55% to 70% are seen once. The top ten clonotypes cover around 0.05% of the sample. The sequenced material came from naive CD4+ T cells from blood. This specimen's cell subset or site label, interpreted: true naive CD4+ T cells. These receptors originate from a man under 40 in good health.

The chain couples TRBV30 to TRBJ1-2, with D unresolved. V lost 7 bases and J 8 bases, leaving 23 bases between the germline ends. Germline loops: CDR1 GTSNPN, CDR2 SVGIG (reference sequence). CDR3 length: 14 amino acids. The CDR3 DNA sequence: TGTGCCTCCAGCCCTTCCAGTGGGCGAGGGGGCTACACCTTC. The encoded protein is CASSPSSGRGGYTF. Variable domain in full (rest from reference TRBV30 and TRBJ1-2): SQTIHQWPATLVQPVGSPLSLECTVEGTSNPNLYWYRQAAGRGLQLLFYSVGIGQISSEVPQNLSASRPQDRQFILSSKKLLLSDSGFYLCASSPSSGRGGYTFGSGTRLTVV.

The gene calls are TRBV5-1 and TRBJ2-7; 9 nucleotides agree with TRBD2. V lost 0 bases, J lost 3 bases, and 1 base stayed unmatched. In germline, CDR1 is SGHRS, CDR2 YFSETQ. This CDR3 is built from 14 residues. The CDR3 protein is CASSLVSGSYEQYF. CDR3 nucleotides: TGCGCCAGCAGCTTGGTTAGCGGGAGCTACGAGCAGTACTTC.

The CDR3 nucleotides are TGTGCCAGCAACCACCCTGGGGGGGACGATGAGCAGTACTTC. Translating gives CASNHPGGDDEQYF. The rearrangement uses TRBV2 and TRBJ2-7; 7 bases agree with TRBD2. The length of the CDR3 is 14 residues. With 7 bases clipped from V and 7 bases from J, the junction kept 13 bases outside the gene matches. CDR1 is SNHLY and CDR2 is FYNNEI in the germline V gene.

V is TRBV4-1 and J is TRBJ2-1; 7 nucleotides match TRBD2. The V gene end was trimmed by 2 bases and the J gene end by 9 bases; junction bases not matched to a gene: 4. From germline, CDR1 is MGHRA and CDR2 YSYEKL. This CDR3 spans 13 amino acids. CDR3 sequence (DNA): TGCGCCAGCAGCCAAATGACTAGCAGTGAGCAGTTCTTC. Its translation: CASSQMTSSEQFF.

The chain recombines TRBV7-9 with TRBJ2-7; D remains unclear. Trimming removed 0 bases at V and 5 bases at J, with 8 bases between. The CDR3 consists of 13 residues. Germline CDR1 SEHNR, CDR2 FQNEAQ (reference sequence). The CDR3 DNA reads as TGTGCCAGCAGCTTAGCAGGTTTCCACGAGCAGTACTTC. Protein product: CASSLAGFHEQYF.

The chain carries TRBV30 and TRBJ1-2, with 8 bases aligning to TRBD1. V trimming: 2 bases; J trimming: 7 bases; junction bases outside the gene matches: 9. Germline CDR1 reads GTSNPN; CDR2 reads SVGIG (reference sequence). The CDR3 is 14 residues long. The CDR3 here is CAWSLPDRGPGYTF. The CDR3 DNA sequence: TGTGCCTGGAGTCTACCCGACAGGGGACCTGGCTACACCTTC.

The chain combines TRBV30 with TRBJ2-3, with D tentatively TRBD2 (5 bases). Per germline, CDR1 GTSNPN and CDR2 SVGIG (reference sequence). The CDR3 is made up of 14 amino acids. V lost 1 base and J lost 5, with 13 bases in between. The DNA of the CDR3 is TGTGCCTGGAGTGAACTAGTATATGTAGATACGCAGTATTTT. Encoded protein: CAWSELVYVDTQYF.

The chain combines TRBV30 with TRBJ1-2; unclear D gene. V dropped 2 bases and J dropped 5 bases, with 9 bases sitting between them. CDR3 size: 12 residues. CDR1 is GTSNPN and CDR2 is SVGIG in the germline V gene (reference sequence). The CDR3 protein is CAWSPQFYGYTF. CDR3 DNA sequence: TGTGCCTGGAGTCCCCAGTTTTATGGCTACACCTTC.

The rearrangement joins TRBV20-1 to TRBJ2-7; D is unclear. The V and J ends lost 4 bases and 3 bases respectively, with 7 bases between them. Germline CDR1 and CDR2: DFQATT and SNEGSKA (reference sequence). The CDR3 spans 11 residues. The CDR3 DNA is TGCAGTGCTATTGACAACTACGAGCAGTACTTC. As protein: CSAIDNYEQYF.

A note on this clone: The sample holds other DNA sequences that translate to the same CDR3. V and J are TRBV28 and TRBJ2-7; 8 nucleotides align to TRBD1. The CDR3 is made up of 14 amino acids. Trimming cost V 6 bases and J 2 bases; bases outside gene matches: 6. The germline gives CDR1 MDHEN, CDR2 SYDVKM. The DNA for the CDR3 is TGTGCCAGCAGCCCAGGACAGGGTCCCTACGAGCAGTACTTC. Translation gives CASSPGQGPYEQYF.

CDR3 sequence: CASSRRVGSGYNEQFF. In nucleotides, the CDR3 is TGTGCCAGCAGCCGCAGGGTTGGTAGCGGATACAATGAGCAGTTCTTC. This sequence joins TRBV7-9 and TRBJ2-1; D might be TRBD2 (6 bases). Germline V CDR1 and CDR2: SEHNR, FQNEAQ (reference sequence). The CDR3 extends over 16 amino acids. The V end was cut by 5 bases, the J end by 4 bases, with 18 bases between.

The rearrangement links TRBV14 to TRBJ2-7, with D possibly being TRBD1 or TRBD2 (5 bases each). Germline CDR1 SGHDN, CDR2 FVKESK. The CDR3 loop spans 15 amino acids. Trimming took off 6 bases at V and 2 bases at J, with 17 bases between the two ends. Here the CDR3 DNA reads TGTGCCAGCAGACACTCCGGGACGGATCCCTACGAGCAGTACTTC. This codes for CASRHSGTDPYEQYF.

V gene TRBV30 combines with J gene TRBJ1-2; D gene unclear. The germline CDR1 and CDR2 sequences are GTSNPN and SVGIG (reference sequence). This CDR3 region has 14 residues. The ends were cut back, 1 base at V and 7 bases at J, with 16 bases in the middle. CDR3 amino acids: CAWSDFPTPSGYTF. For the CDR3, the DNA is TGTGCCTGGAGTGACTTCCCCACCCCCTCTGGCTACACCTTC. The full variable domain, with the rest looked up from reference TRBV30 and TRBJ1-2, is SQTIHQWPATLVQPVGSPLSLECTVEGTSNPNLYWYRQAAGRGLQLLFYSVGIGQISSEVPQNLSASRPQDRQFILSSKKLLLSDSGFYLCAWSDFPTPSGYTFGSGTRLTVV.

The genes are TRBV28 and TRBJ2-7, with D possibly being TRBD1 (6 bases). Germline V gene data show CDR1 as MDHEN and CDR2 as SYDVKM. This CDR3 has 12 amino acids. V lost 4 bases and J lost 3, with 7 bases in between. The CDR3 nucleotides read TGTGCCAGCAGTTCCAGGGGCTACGAGCAGTACTTC. Translation: CASSSRGYEQYF.

The chain uses TRBV7-9 and TRBJ2-5, with 9 bases aligning to TRBD2. The CDR3 is made up of 15 amino acids. Germline CDR1 reads SEHNR; CDR2 reads FQNEAQ (reference sequence). Germline trimming cut 7 bases from V and 1 base from J; bases unmatched to any gene: 7. The CDR3 DNA is TGTGCCAGCAACCAGCTGACTAGCGGCCAAGAGACCCAGTACTTC. Translating gives CASNQLTSGQETQYF.

CDR3 in DNA: TGTGCCACCTCTAGCGGGGGGAAGGCAGATACGCAGTATTTT. This encodes CATSSGGKADTQYF. The chain is built from TRBV15 and TRBJ2-3, with 11 bases identical to TRBD2. This CDR3 has 14 residues. Germline V gives CDR1 LNHNV, CDR2 YYDKDF (reference sequence). V lost 8 bases and J lost 4; bases outside the gene matches: 5.

The sample holds one count of this clone. The chain uses TRBV2 and TRBJ1-2; 9 bases match TRBD1. Trimming at V came to 5 bases and at J to 3 bases, leaving 4 bases not matched to a gene. The germline gives CDR1 SNHLY, CDR2 FYNNEI. The CDR3 spans 14 residues. The CDR3 DNA sequence: TGTGCCAGCAGTCGGGACAGGGTAGACTATGGCTACACCTTC. This gives the protein CASSRDRVDYGYTF.

In its sample, this clone was seen a few times. The CDR3 reads CASSPVAGEAQYF. The CDR3 coding sequence is TGTGCCAGCAGCCCGGTGGCGGGTGAGGCCCAGTACTTC. The V call is TRBV7-2, the J call TRBJ2-5; possibly TRBD2 for D (5 bases). CDR1 is SGHTA and CDR2 is FQGNSA in the germline V gene. The CDR3 length is 13 residues. V lost 5 bases to trimming and J lost 9 bases, with 16 bases between them.

V is TRBV7-9 and J is TRBJ1-1, with TRBD1 as a possible D gene (6 bases). The CDR3 sequence is 13 residues long. Looked up from germline, CDR1 is SEHNR and CDR2 is FQNEAQ (reference sequence). The germline V and J ends were trimmed by 5 bases and 1 base, with 8 bases remaining between them. In DNA, the CDR3 is TGTGCCAGCAGCCAGGGGTGGAACACTGAAGCTTTCTTT. Translation gives CASSQGWNTEAFF. Together with reference TRBV7-9 and TRBJ1-1, the CDR3 gives the full variable domain: DTGVSQNPRHKITKRGQNVTFRCDPISEHNRLYWYRQTLGQGPEFLTYFQNEAQLEKSRLLSDRFSAERPKGSFSTLEIQRTEQGDSAMYLCASSQGWNTEAFFGQGTRLTVV.